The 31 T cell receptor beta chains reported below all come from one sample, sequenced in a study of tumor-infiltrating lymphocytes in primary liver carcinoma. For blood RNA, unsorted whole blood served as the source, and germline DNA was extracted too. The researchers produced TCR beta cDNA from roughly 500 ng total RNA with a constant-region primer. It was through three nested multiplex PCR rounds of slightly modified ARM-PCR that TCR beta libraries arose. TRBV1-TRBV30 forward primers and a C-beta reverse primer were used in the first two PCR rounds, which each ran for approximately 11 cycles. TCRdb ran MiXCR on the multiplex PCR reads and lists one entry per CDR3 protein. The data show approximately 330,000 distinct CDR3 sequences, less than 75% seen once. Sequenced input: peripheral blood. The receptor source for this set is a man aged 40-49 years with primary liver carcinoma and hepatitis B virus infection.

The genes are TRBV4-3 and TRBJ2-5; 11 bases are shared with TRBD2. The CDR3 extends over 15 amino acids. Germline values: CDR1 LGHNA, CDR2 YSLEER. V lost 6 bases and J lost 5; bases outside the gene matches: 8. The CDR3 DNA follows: TGCGCCAGCAGTCCACTAGCGGGAGCCAGTGAGACCCAGTACTTC. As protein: CASSPLAGASETQYF.

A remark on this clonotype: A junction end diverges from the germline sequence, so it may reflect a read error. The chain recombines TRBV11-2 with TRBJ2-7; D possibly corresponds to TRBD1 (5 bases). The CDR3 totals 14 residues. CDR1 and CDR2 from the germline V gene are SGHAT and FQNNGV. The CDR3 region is CAGSLFWGIYEQYF. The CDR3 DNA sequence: TGTGCCGGCAGCTTATTTTGGGGCATCTACGAGCAGTACTTC.

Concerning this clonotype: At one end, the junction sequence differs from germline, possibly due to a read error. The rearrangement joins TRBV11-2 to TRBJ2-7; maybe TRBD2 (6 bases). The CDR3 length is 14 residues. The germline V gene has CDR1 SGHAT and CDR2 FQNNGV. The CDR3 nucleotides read TGTACCAGCAGCTCTGGGACTGTCCAGGAGGAGCAGTATTTC. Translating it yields CTSSSGTVQEEQYF.

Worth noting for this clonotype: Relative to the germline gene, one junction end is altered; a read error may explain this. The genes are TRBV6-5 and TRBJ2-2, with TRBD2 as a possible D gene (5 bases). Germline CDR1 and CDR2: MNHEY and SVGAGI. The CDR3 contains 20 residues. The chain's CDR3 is CAIRKLVSDWWGSNTGELFF. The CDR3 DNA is TGTGCCATCAGGAAACTAGTGTCCGATTGGTGGGGATCGAACACAGGGGAGCTGTTTTTT.

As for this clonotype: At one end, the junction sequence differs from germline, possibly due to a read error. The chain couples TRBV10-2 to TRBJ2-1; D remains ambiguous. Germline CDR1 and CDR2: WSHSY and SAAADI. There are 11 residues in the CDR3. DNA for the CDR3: TGCGCCAACAGTGACTCCTATGAGCAGTTCTTC. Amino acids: CANSDSYEQFF.

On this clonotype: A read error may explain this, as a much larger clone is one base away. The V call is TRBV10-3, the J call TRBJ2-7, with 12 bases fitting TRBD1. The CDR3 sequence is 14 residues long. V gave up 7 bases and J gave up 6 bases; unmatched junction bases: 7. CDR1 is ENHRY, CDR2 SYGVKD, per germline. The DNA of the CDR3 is TGTGCCATCAAAGGGACAGGGGGCGGTCCCGAGCAGTACTTC. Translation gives CAIKGTGGGPEQYF.

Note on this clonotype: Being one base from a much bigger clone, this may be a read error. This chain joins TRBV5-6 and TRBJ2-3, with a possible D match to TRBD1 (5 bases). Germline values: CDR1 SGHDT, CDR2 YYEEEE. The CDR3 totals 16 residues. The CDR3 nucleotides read TGTGCCAGCAGCCTTTGGGGCGGAGTGGGCACAAATACGCAGTATTTT. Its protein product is CASSLWGGVGTNTQYF.

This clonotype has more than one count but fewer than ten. The CDR3 loop is CASSLRRTGPNEQYF. In nucleotides, the CDR3 is TGTGCCAGCAGCTTGCGTAGGACAGGGCCGAACGAGCAGTACTTC. The chain combines TRBV5-6 with TRBJ2-7, with TRBD1 matching over 8 bases. CDR1 and CDR2 from the germline V gene are SGHDT and YYEEEE. V lost 1 base, J lost 5 bases, and 8 bases stayed unmatched. This CDR3 is 15 amino acids long.

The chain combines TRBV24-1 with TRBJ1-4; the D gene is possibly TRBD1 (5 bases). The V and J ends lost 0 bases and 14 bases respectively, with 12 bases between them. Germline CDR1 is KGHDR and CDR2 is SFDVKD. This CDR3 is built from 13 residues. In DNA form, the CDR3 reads TGTGCCACCAGTGATTTGTTAGGGACGAGGCTGTTTTTT. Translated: CATSDLLGTRLFF.

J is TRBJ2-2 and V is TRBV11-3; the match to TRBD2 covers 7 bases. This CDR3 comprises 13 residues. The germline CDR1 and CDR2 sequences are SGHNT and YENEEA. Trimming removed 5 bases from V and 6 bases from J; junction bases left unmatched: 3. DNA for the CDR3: TGTGCCAGCAGCGCAGCGGGGTCCGGGGAGCTGTTTTTT. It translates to CASSAAGSGELFF.

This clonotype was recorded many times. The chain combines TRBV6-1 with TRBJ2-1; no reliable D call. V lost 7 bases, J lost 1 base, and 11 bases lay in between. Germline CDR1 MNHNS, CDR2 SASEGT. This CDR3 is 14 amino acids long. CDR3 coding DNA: TGTGCCAGCAAGGAGAGTGTTTCCTACAATGAGCAGTTCTTC. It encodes CASKESVSYNEQFF.

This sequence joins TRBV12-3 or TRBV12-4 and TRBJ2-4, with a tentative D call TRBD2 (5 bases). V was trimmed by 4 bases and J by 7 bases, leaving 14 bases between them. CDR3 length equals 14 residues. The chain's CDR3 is CASSSISAVNIQYF. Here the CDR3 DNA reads TGTGCCAGCAGTTCAATTAGCGCAGTGAACATTCAGTACTTC.

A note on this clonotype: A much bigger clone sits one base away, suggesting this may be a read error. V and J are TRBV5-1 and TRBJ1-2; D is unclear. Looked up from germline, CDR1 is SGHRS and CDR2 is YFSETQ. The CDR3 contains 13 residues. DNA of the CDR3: TGCTCCAGCAGTTCGACCAACGCTATCGGCTACACCTTC. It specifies CSSSSTNAIGYTF.

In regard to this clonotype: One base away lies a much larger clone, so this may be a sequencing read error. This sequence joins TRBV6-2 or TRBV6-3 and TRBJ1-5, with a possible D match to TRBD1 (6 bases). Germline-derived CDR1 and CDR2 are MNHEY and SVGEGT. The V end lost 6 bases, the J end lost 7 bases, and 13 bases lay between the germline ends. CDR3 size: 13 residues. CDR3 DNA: TGTGCCAGCAGCCCCGACAGGAAACAGCCCCAGCATTTT. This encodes CASSPDRKQPQHF.

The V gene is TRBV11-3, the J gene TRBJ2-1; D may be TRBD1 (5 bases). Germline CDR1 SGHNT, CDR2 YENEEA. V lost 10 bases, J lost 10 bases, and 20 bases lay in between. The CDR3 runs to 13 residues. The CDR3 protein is CANSLDGAAEQFF. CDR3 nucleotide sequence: TGTGCCAACAGTTTAGATGGGGCGGCGGAGCAGTTCTTC.

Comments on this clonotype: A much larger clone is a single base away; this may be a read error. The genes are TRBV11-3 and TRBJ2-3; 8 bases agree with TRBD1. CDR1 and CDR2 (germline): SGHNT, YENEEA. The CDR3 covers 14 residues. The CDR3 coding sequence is TGTACCAGCAGCTCAGGACAGGGTGAAGATACGCAGTATTTT. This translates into CTSSSGQGEDTQYF.

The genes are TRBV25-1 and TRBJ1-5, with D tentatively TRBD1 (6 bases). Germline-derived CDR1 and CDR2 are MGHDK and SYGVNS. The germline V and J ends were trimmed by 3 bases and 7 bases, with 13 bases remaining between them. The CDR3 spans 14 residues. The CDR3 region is CASSDTGGQQPQHF. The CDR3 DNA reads TGTGCCAGCAGTGATACGGGGGGCCAACAGCCCCAGCATTTT.

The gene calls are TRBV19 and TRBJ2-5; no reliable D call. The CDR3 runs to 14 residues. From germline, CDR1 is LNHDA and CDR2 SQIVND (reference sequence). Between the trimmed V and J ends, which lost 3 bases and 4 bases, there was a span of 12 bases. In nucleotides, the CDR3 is TGTGCCAGTAGTATCAGTAATCGAGGAGAGACCCAGTACTTC. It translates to CASSISNRGETQYF.

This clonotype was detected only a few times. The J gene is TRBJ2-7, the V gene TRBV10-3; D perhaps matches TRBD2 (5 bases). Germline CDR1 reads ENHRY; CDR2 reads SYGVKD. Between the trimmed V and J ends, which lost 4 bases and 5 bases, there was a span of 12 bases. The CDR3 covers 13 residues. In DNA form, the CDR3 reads TGTGCCATCAGTGTTAGCGAGAGGCACGAGCAGTACTTC. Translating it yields CAISVSERHEQYF.

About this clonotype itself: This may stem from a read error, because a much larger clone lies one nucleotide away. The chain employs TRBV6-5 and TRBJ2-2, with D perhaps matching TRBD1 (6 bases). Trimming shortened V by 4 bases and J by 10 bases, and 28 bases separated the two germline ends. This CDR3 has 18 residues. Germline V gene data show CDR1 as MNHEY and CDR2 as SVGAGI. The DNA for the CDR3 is TGTGCCAGCAGTTCCGGGGCAGGGGCGGATACACTCTTCGAGGAGCTGTTTTTT. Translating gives CASSSGAGADTLFEELFF.

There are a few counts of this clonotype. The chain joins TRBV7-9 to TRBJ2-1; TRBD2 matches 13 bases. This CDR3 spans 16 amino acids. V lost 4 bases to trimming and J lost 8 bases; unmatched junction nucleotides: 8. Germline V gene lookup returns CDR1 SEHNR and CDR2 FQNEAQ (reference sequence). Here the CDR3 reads CASSSRLAGGMDEQFF. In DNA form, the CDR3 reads TGTGCCAGCAGCTCCCGACTAGCGGGAGGTATGGATGAGCAGTTCTTC.

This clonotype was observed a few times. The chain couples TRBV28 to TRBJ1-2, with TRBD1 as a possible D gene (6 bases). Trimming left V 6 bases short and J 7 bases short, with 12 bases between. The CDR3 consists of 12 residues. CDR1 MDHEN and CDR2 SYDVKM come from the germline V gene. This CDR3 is CASRAGQRGYTF. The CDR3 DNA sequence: TGTGCCAGCAGGGCGGGACAACGTGGCTACACCTTC.

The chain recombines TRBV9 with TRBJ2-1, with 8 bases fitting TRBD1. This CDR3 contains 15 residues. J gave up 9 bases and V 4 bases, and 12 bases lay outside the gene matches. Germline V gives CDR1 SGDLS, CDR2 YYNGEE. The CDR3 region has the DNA TGTGCCAGCAGCCCAGACAGGGGAAAAGCCATTGAGCAGTTCTTC. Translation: CASSPDRGKAIEQFF.

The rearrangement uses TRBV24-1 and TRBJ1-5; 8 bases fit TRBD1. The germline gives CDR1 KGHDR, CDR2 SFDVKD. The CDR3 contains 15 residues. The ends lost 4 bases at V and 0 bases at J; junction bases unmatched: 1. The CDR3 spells CATSETGDSNQPQHF. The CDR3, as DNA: TGTGCCACCAGTGAGACAGGGGATAGCAATCAGCCCCAGCATTTT.

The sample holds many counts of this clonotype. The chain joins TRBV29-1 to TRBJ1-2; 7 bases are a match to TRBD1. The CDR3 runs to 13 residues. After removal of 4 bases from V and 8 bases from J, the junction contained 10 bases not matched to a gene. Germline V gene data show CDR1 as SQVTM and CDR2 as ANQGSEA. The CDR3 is CSVAGTAGGGYTF. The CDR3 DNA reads TGCAGCGTTGCGGGGACAGCCGGAGGAGGCTACACCTTC.

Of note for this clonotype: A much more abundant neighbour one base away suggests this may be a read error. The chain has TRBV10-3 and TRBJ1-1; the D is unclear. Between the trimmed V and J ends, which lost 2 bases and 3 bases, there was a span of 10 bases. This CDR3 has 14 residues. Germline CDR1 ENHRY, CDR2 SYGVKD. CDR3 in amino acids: CAISEEGFDTEAFF. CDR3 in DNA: TGTGCCATCAGTGAGGAGGGTTTTGACACTGAAGCTTTCTTT.

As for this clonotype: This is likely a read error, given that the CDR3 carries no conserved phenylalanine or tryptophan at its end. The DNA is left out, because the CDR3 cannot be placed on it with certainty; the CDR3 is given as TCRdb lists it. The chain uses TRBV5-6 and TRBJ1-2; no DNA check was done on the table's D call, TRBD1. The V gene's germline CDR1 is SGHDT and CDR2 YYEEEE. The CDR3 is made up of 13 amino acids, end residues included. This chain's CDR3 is CASSLIGTGGYTI.

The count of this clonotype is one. The CDR3, as DNA: TGTGTCATCAGTTCTAGCCGAGAGGTCTCCTACGAGCAGTACTTC. Its translation is CVISSSREVSYEQYF. The chain employs TRBV6-6 and TRBJ2-7; D is perhaps TRBD2 (5 bases). Germline V gene lookup returns CDR1 MNHNY and CDR2 SVGAGI (reference sequence). The CDR3 covers 15 residues.

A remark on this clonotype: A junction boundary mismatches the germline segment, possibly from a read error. The CDR3: CARSLAFGMTKNIQYF. CDR3 sequence (DNA): TGTGCCAGGAGCTTAGCCTTCGGGATGACCAAAAACATTCAGTACTTC. V gene TRBV11-2 combines with J gene TRBJ2-4; maybe TRBD2 (5 bases). Germline CDR1 is SGHAT and CDR2 is FQNNGV. CDR3 length equals 16 residues. The full variable domain, completed using reference TRBV11-2 and TRBJ2-4, is EAGVAQSPRYKIIEKRQSVAFWCNPISGHATLYWYQQILGQGPKLLIQFQNNGVVDDSQLPKDRFSAERLKGVDSTLKIQPAKLEDSAVYLCARSLAFGMTKNIQYFGAGTRLSVL.

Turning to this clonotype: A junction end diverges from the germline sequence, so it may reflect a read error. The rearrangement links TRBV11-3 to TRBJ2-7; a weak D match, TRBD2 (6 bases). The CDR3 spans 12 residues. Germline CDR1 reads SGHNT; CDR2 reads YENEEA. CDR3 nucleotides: TGTGCCATCAGCGGGCAGGGATTCAAGCAGTACTTC. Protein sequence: CAISGQGFKQYF.

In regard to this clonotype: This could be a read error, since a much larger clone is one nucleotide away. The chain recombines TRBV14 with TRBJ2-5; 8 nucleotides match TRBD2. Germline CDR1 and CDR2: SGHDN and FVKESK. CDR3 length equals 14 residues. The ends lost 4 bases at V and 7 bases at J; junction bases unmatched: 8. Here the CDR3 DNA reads TGTGCCAGCAGCCTTTCGCCTCTAGCGGGGACCCAGTACTTC. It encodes CASSLSPLAGTQYF.